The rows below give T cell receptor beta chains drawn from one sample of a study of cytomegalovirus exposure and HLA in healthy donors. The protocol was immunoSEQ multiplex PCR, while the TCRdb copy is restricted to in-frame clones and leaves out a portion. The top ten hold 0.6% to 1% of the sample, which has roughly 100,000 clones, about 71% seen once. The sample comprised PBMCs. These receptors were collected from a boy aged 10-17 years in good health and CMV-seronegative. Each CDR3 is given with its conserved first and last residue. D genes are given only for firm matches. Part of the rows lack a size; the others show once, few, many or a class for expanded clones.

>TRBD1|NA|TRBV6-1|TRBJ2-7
CASSEADRAVYEQYF
TGTGCCAGCAGTGAAGCGGACAGGGCCGTCTACGAGCAGTACTTC
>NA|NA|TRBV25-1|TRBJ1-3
CASTFSGNTIYF
TGTGCCAGCACGTTCTCTGGAAACACCATATATTTT
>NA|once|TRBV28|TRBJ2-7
CASTLRGYEQYF
TGTGCCAGCACTCTCAGGGGTTACGAGCAGTACTTC
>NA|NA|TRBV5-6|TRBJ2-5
CASSSGFGETQYF
TGTGCCAGCAGCTCAGGTTTCGGAGAGACCCAGTACTTC
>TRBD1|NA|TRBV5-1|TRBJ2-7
CASTDRDRLTYEQYF
TGCGCCAGCACAGACCGGGACAGACTTACCTACGAGCAGTACTTC
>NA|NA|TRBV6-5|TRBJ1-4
CASRGSGTFGEKLFF
TGTGCCAGCAGGGGAAGCGGGACTTTTGGTGAAAAACTGTTTTTT
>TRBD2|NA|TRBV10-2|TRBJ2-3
CASRGRTSGPGGTQYF
TGCGCCAGCAGAGGTAGAACTAGCGGGCCGGGGGGGACGCAGTATTTT
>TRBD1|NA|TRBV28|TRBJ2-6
CASTGGSSGANVLTF
TGTGCCAGCACAGGGGGAAGTTCTGGGGCCAACGTCCTGACTTTC
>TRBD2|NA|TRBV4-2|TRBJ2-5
CASSPRDYYQETQYF
TGTGCCAGCAGCCCCCGGGACTACTATCAAGAGACCCAGTACTTC
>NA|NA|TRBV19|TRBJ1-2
CASSIKHPGYGYTF
TGTGCCAGTAGTATTAAGCATCCAGGCTATGGCTACACCTTC
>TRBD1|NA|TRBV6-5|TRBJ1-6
CASKNRGDGSPLHF
TGTGCCAGCAAAAACAGGGGCGACGGTTCACCCCTCCACTTT
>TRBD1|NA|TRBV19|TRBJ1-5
CATGQGAFWSNQPQHF
TGTGCCACTGGACAGGGGGCCTTTTGGAGCAATCAGCCCCAGCATTTT
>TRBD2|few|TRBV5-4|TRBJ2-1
CASSFRLAGFYNEAQFF
TGTGCCAGCAGCTTTCGGCTAGCGGGTTTCTACAATGAGGCGCAGTTCTTC
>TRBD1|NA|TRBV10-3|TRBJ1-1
CAIADRGRAEAFF
TGTGCCATCGCGGACAGGGGCCGGGCTGAAGCTTTCTTT
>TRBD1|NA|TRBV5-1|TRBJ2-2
CASSSKTGDTGELFF
TGCGCCAGCAGCTCGAAGACAGGGGACACCGGGGAGCTGTTTTTT
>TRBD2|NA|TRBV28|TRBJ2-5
CASRAGVEETQYF
TGTGCCAGTCGAGCGGGAGTGGAAGAGACCCAGTACTTC
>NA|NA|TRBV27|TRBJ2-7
CASSLRGATYEQYF
TGTGCCAGCAGTTTGAGAGGAGCAACCTACGAGCAGTACTTC
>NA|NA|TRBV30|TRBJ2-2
CAWSWSTGELFF
TGTGCCTGGAGTTGGAGTACCGGGGAGCTGTTTTTT
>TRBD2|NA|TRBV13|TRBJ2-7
CASSLYLLPMSGGSDSYEQYF
TGTGCCAGCAGCTTATATCTGCTACCTATGAGCGGGGGGTCAGATTCCTACGAGCAGTACTTC
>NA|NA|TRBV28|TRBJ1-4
CASSTSGTKDEKLFF
TGTGCCAGCAGTACCTCCGGGACAAAGGATGAAAAACTGTTTTTT
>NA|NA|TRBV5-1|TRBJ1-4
CASSSNQASNEKLFF
TGCGCCAGCAGCTCGAACCAGGCGAGCAATGAAAAACTGTTTTTT
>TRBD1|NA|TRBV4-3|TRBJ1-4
CASSPQTGVNEKLFF
TGCGCCAGCAGCCCGCAGACAGGGGTTAATGAAAAACTGTTTTTT
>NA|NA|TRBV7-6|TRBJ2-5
CASRAAREVGETQYF
TGTGCCAGCAGAGCCGCCAGGGAGGTTGGGGAGACCCAGTACTTC
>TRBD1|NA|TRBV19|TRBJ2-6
CASQIPGQGAGANVLTF
TGTGCCAGCCAAATCCCGGGACAGGGGGCTGGGGCCAACGTCCTGACTTTC
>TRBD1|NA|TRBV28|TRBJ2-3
CASSSGQGSTDTQYF
TGTGCCAGCAGTTCTGGACAGGGTAGCACAGATACGCAGTATTTT
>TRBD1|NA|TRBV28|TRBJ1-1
CANSGGLGTEAFF
TGTGCCAATTCAGGGGGCTTGGGCACTGAAGCTTTCTTT
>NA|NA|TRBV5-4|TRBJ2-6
CASSFPGSGANVLTF
TGTGCCAGCAGCTTCCCCGGCTCTGGGGCCAACGTCCTGACTTTC
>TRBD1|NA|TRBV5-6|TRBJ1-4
CASSLGGGVDEKLFF
TGTGCCAGCAGCTTGGGAGGGGGCGTTGATGAAAAACTGTTTTTT
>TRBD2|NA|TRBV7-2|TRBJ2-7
CASSLQRGPYEQYF
TGTGCCAGCAGCTTGCAGCGGGGGCCCTACGAGCAGTACTTC
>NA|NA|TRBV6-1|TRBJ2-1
CASSSGGEGDEQFF
TGTGCCAGCAGCTCCGGCGGGGAGGGGGATGAGCAGTTCTTC
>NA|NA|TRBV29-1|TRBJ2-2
CSARTDRTGELFF
TGCAGCGCCAGGACAGACCGTACCGGGGAGCTGTTTTTT
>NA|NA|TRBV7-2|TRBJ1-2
CASSTQRGLDGYTF
TGTGCCAGCAGTACCCAGAGAGGGCTCGATGGCTACACCTTC
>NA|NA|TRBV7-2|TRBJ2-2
CASSPRSNTGELFF
TGTGCCAGCAGCCCGAGATCGAACACCGGGGAGCTGTTTTTT
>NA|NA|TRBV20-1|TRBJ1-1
CSAPDTEAFF
TGCAGTGCTCCGGACACTGAAGCTTTCTTT
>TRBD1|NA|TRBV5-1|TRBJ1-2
CASSFGDRDYGYTF
TGCGCCAGCAGCTTTGGGGACAGAGACTATGGCTACACCTTC
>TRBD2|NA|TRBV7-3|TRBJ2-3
CASSPLGLAGIDTQYF
TGTGCCAGCAGCCCCCTGGGACTAGCGGGGATTGATACGCAGTATTTT
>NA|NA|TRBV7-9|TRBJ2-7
CASSLELISYEQYF
TGTGCCAGCAGCTTAGAACTCATATCCTACGAGCAGTACTTC
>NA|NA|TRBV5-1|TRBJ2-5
CASSFGIGSSETQYF
TGCGCCAGCAGCTTTGGTATCGGGAGCTCTGAGACCCAGTACTTC
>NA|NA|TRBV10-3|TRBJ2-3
CAISERFGDTQYF
TGTGCCATCAGTGAACGGTTCGGAGATACGCAGTATTTT
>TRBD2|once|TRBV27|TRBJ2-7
CASSLLGGRIYEQYF
TGTGCCAGCAGTTTATTGGGCGGGAGGATCTACGAGCAGTACTTC
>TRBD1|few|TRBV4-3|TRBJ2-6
CASSPTGGSGANVLTF
TGCGCCAGCAGCCCGACAGGGGGCTCTGGGGCCAACGTCCTGACTTTC
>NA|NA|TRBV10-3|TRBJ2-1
CASQGWGSYNEQFF
TGTGCCAGCCAGGGGTGGGGGTCCTACAATGAGCAGTTCTTC
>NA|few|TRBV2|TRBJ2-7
CASSQDREGHF
TGTGCCAGCAGTCAAGACAGGGAGGGCCACTTC
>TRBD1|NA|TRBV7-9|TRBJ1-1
CASSLDREASTEAFF
TGTGCCAGCAGCCTTGACAGGGAGGCGAGCACTGAAGCTTTCTTT
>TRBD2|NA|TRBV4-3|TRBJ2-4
CASSHYSGRSKNIQYF
TGCGCCAGCAGCCATTATAGCGGGAGGTCGAAAAACATTCAGTACTTC
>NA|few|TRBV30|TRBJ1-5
CAWSVPPGSNQPQHF
TGTGCCTGGAGTGTACCGCCCGGGAGCAATCAGCCCCAGCATTTT
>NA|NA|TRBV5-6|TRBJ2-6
CASSLGRSGANVLTF
TGTGCCAGCAGCTTGGGGAGATCTGGGGCCAACGTCCTGACTTTC
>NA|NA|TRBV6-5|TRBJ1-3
CASSTNGNTIYF
TGTGCCAGCAGCACTAACGGAAACACCATATATTTT